The 6 T cell receptor beta chains below all came from one sample that was sequenced in a study of blood T cell repertoires in COVID-19 (dated by TCRdb to the early 2020s). Preparation of the library involved the immunoSEQ multiplex PCR assay. TCRdb retrieved this table from immuneACCESS and kept in-frame rearrangements only. Not all clones are present; in checked studies, unresolved V genes account for under half, and no reason is known for the remainder. For this sample there are 130,000 or so clones; 75% to 90% appear just once. The ten largest clones represent 25% to 30% of the sample. Sample: peripheral blood. The origin of the receptors is a man aged 70 or older with active or convalescent COVID-19.

By share of the sample, this clone is medium-sized (0.01 to 0.1%). The rearrangement joins TRBV28 to TRBJ1-2; 12 bases are shared with TRBD1. V shed 3 bases and J 5 bases; nucleotides not matched to a gene: 13. In germline, CDR1 is MDHEN, CDR2 SYDVKM. The CDR3 contains 18 residues. The CDR3 here is CASSFRPGQGARGYGYTF. The CDR3 DNA reads TGTGCCAGCAGTTTTAGACCGGGACAGGGGGCGAGGGGATATGGCTACACCTTC.

J is TRBJ2-1 and V is TRBV7-2, with D possibly TRBD1 on 6 matching bases. The CDR3 length is 15 residues. Germline-derived CDR1 and CDR2 are SGHTA and FQGNSA. V lost 4 bases, J lost 0 bases, and 10 bases lay in between. CDR3 sequence (DNA): TGTGCCAGCAGCTGGGACACAAGCTCCTACAATGAGCAGTTCTTC. Translating gives CASSWDTSSYNEQFF.

DNA of the CDR3: TGCGCCAGCAGCAAAGACAGTACACTGAGTGCTTTCTTT. The encoded protein is CASSKDSTLSAFF. The rearrangement joins TRBV5-1 to TRBJ1-1; D is perhaps TRBD1 (5 bases). Deletions cut 4 bases from V and 11 bases from J, with 18 bases between. This CDR3 is 13 amino acids long. Germline assignment: CDR1 SGHRS and CDR2 YFSETQ.

This chain links TRBV2 with TRBJ1-3; tentatively, D is TRBD1 (6 bases). CDR1 is SNHLY and CDR2 is FYNNEI in the germline V gene. Trimming pared 6 bases from V and 0 bases from J, leaving 12 bases between. The CDR3 is made up of 15 amino acids. DNA for the CDR3: TGTGCCAGCAGCTACACAGGGCCCTCTGGAAACACCATATATTTT. Translation: CASSYTGPSGNTIYF.

The CDR3: CASSTGGNTGELFF. CDR3 in DNA: TGCGCCAGCAGCACGGGGGGCAACACCGGGGAGCTGTTTTTT. The genes are TRBV5-1 and TRBJ2-2; D possibly corresponds to TRBD2 (7 bases). The ends were cut back, 4 bases at V and 2 bases at J, with 9 bases in the middle. The length of the CDR3 is 14 residues. Germline lookup yields CDR1 SGHRS and CDR2 YFSETQ.

Here the CDR3 reads CASSLGTVFGNTIYF. The CDR3 nucleotides read TGTGCCAGCAGCCTCGGGACAGTGTTTGGAAACACCATATATTTT. This chain connects TRBV28 to TRBJ1-3; 7 bases agree with TRBD1. Trimming removed 6 bases from V and 3 bases from J; junction bases left unmatched: 8. CDR1 MDHEN and CDR2 SYDVKM come from the germline V gene. This CDR3 is 15 amino acids long.